The 16 T cell receptor beta chains in this list originate from one sample, sequenced in a study of PD-L1 blockade in urothelial cancer. Profiling relied on immunoSEQ multiplex PCR, and the TCRdb table lists in-frame clones only, not all of them. The data show some 71,000 clones, about 86% seen once. Time point given: pretreatment peripheral blood. The sequencing used PBMCs, collected around atezolizumab (anti-PD-L1) treatment. The receptors were gathered from a man aged 60-69 years with urothelial cancer.

The chain uses TRBV19 and TRBJ1-1; the match to TRBD1 covers 7 bases. The CDR3 sequence is 13 residues long. Per the germline V gene, CDR1 is LNHDA and CDR2 is SQIVND (reference sequence). Germline trimming cut 5 bases from V and 5 bases from J; bases unmatched to any gene: 5. CDR3 nucleotides: TGTGCCAGTAGTTCAGGGGGTCGGACTGAAGCTTTCTTT. Protein: CASSSGGRTEAFF.

The chain carries TRBV27 and TRBJ1-2, with TRBD1 matching 8 bases. The CDR3 spans 14 residues. Germline V gene data show CDR1 as MNHEY and CDR2 as SMNVEV (reference sequence). After removal of 5 bases from V and 4 bases from J, the junction contained 6 bases not matched to a gene. CDR3 sequence: CASSPQDRVYGYTF. The CDR3, as DNA: TGTGCCAGCAGTCCCCAGGACAGGGTCTATGGCTACACCTTC.

V and J are TRBV28 and TRBJ2-3, with D tentatively TRBD1 (5 bases). V was clipped by 4 bases and J by 0 bases, with 14 bases between them. The CDR3 loop spans 16 amino acids. Germline CDR1 MDHEN, CDR2 SYDVKM. The CDR3 DNA sequence: TGTGCCAGCAGTTCCCTGACAGACCCCAGCACAGATACGCAGTATTTT. It translates to CASSSLTDPSTDTQYF.

The chain joins TRBV11-2 to TRBJ1-4, with D hard to call. The CDR3 consists of 13 residues. The V end was cut by 6 bases, the J end by 8 bases, with 13 bases between. CDR1 is SGHAT and CDR2 is FQNNGV in the germline V gene. CDR3: CASSRGPEEKLFF. As DNA, the CDR3 is TGTGCCAGCAGTAGAGGCCCCGAGGAAAAACTGTTTTTT.

The chain uses TRBV28 and TRBJ2-7; 9 nucleotides line up with TRBD2. This CDR3 is 15 amino acids long. CDR1 MDHEN and CDR2 SYDVKM come from the germline V gene. V lost 7 bases to trimming and J lost 5 bases; unmatched junction nucleotides: 12. CDR3 DNA sequence: TGTGCCAGCATTACCGGCGCGGGGGGGACCGACGAGCAGTACTTC. Amino acids: CASITGAGGTDEQYF.

The V call is TRBV19, the J call TRBJ2-5; maybe TRBD1 (6 bases). CDR3 size: 14 residues. The V and J ends lost 5 bases and 4 bases respectively, with 14 bases between them. Germline V lookup: CDR1 LNHDA, CDR2 SQIVND (reference sequence). CDR3 residues: CASSFTGFGETQYF. CDR3 bases: TGTGCCAGTAGTTTTACAGGGTTCGGAGAGACCCAGTACTTC. Full variable domain (outside the CDR3, taken from reference TRBV19 and TRBJ2-5): DGGITQSPKYLFRKEGQNVTLSCEQNLNHDAMYWYRQDPGQGLRLIYYSQIVNDFQKGDIAEGYSVSREKKESFPLTVTSAQKNPTAFYLCASSFTGFGETQYFGPGTRLLVL.

This chain connects TRBV25-1 to TRBJ2-5, with 10 bases identical to TRBD1. CDR3 length: 16 residues. V trimming: 0 bases; J trimming: 4 bases; junction bases outside the gene matches: 5. Germline CDR1 MGHDK, CDR2 SYGVNS. CDR3 protein: CASSEYRQGAAETQYF. The CDR3 DNA follows: TGTGCCAGCAGTGAATACCGACAGGGGGCTGCAGAGACCCAGTACTTC.

CDR3 bases: TGTGCCTGGAGTGGATCGGGGGGGAGCACAGATACGCAGTATTTT. It encodes CAWSGSGGSTDTQYF. The J gene is TRBJ2-3, the V gene TRBV30, with TRBD2 matching over 8 bases. The V and J ends lost 1 base and 0 bases, in that order; junction bases with no gene match: 3. The CDR3 covers 15 residues. Germline V gene data show CDR1 as GTSNPN and CDR2 as SVGIG (reference sequence).

The rearrangement links TRBV7-3 to TRBJ1-4; TRBD1 might be the D (6 bases). Germline assignment: CDR1 SGHTA and CDR2 FQGTGA. The CDR3 consists of 17 residues. Trimming took off 4 bases at V and 6 bases at J, with 21 bases between the two ends. This chain's CDR3 is CASSSFGLQGGDEKLFF. The DNA for the CDR3 is TGTGCCAGCAGCTCCTTCGGCCTACAGGGTGGGGATGAAAAACTGTTTTTT.

This sequence joins TRBV16 and TRBJ2-7; D is perhaps TRBD1 (5 bases). Germline CDR1 is KGHSY and CDR2 is FQNENV. V lost 4 bases and J 0 bases, leaving 10 bases between the germline ends. The CDR3 is 14 amino acids. The CDR3 sequence: CASSLMTDSYEQYF. The CDR3 DNA is TGTGCCAGCAGCCTTATGACAGACTCCTACGAGCAGTACTTC. Full variable domain (rest looked up from reference TRBV16 and TRBJ2-7): GEEVAQTPKHLVRGEGQKAKLYCAPIKGHSYVFWYQQVLKNEFKFLISFQNENVFDETGMPKERFSAKCLPNSPCSLEIQATKLEDSAVYFCASSLMTDSYEQYFGPGTRLTVT.

The genes are TRBV23-1 and TRBJ2-3; the match to TRBD2 covers 7 bases. TRBV23-1 is treated as an ORF (open reading frame) with a function not yet certain. The CDR3 sequence is 16 residues long. With V trimmed by 4 bases and J by 4 bases, 11 bases remained unmatched. For the CDR3, the DNA is TGCGCCAGCAGTCCGAAAAGCGGGGTTCGGGCAGATACGCAGTATTTT. Translating gives CASSPKSGVRADTQYF.

For the CDR3, the DNA is TGTGCCAGCAGCCCTCGACTAGCGGGGGGGTCAGAGACCCAGTACTTC. It codes for CASSPRLAGGSETQYF. This rearrangement joins TRBV9 to TRBJ2-5, with TRBD2 matching over 14 bases. Germline V gives CDR1 SGDLS, CDR2 YYNGEE. The J segment lost 4 bases and the V segment lost 4 bases, leaving 6 bases of the junction unmatched. The CDR3 consists of 16 residues.

The chain couples TRBV7-2 to TRBJ2-5, with 10 bases identical to TRBD2. Germline loops: CDR1 SGHTA, CDR2 FQGNSA. The trim removed 0 bases at V and 1 base at J, leaving 2 bases unmatched. The CDR3 runs to 16 residues. The CDR3 region has the DNA TGTGCCAGCAGCTTAGCACTAGCGGGGCCCCAAGAGACCCAGTACTTC. Protein: CASSLALAGPQETQYF.

This clone was observed once. The rearrangement links TRBV29-1 to TRBJ1-1, with TRBD1 matching 9 bases. This CDR3 contains 13 residues. CDR1 and CDR2 (germline): SQVTM, ANQGSEA. The trim removed 6 bases at V and 1 base at J, leaving 3 bases unmatched. The CDR3 DNA sequence: TGCAGCGTAGTGACAGGGGGGAACACTGAAGCTTTCTTT. This sequence encodes CSVVTGGNTEAFF.

The rearrangement joins TRBV18 to TRBJ1-5; TRBD1 is a possible D gene (6 bases). The CDR3 totals 16 residues. Between the trimmed V and J ends, which lost 6 bases and 4 bases, there was a span of 19 bases. CDR1 KGHSH and CDR2 LQKENI come from the germline V gene. CDR3 loop: CASSYQGTGYNQPQHF. CDR3 sequence (DNA): TGTGCCAGCTCGTACCAGGGGACGGGTTATAATCAGCCCCAGCATTTT.

This chain joins TRBV7-9 and TRBJ2-3; 10 nucleotides agree with TRBD2. Germline V gene lookup returns CDR1 SEHNR and CDR2 FQNEAQ (reference sequence). This CDR3 contains 14 residues. V was clipped by 5 bases and J by 5 bases; unmatched bases: 4. The DNA of the CDR3 is TGTGCCAGCAGCAGACCTAGCGGGGGAGATACGCAGTATTTT. It yields the protein CASSRPSGGDTQYF.